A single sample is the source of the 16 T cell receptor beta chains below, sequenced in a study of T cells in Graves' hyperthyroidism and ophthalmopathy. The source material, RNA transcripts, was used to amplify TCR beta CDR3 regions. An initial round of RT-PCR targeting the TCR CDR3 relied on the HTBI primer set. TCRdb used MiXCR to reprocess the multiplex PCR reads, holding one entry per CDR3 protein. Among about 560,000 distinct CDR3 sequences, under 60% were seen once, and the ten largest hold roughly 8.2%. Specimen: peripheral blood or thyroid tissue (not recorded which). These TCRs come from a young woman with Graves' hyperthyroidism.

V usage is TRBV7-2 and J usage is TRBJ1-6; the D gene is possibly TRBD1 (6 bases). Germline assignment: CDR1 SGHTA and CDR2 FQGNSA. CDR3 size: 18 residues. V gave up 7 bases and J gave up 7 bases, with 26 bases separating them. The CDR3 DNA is TGTGCCAGCACCCCTAACTCGGACAGAACGAGCGGGAATTCACCCCTCCACTTT. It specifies CASTPNSDRTSGNSPLHF.

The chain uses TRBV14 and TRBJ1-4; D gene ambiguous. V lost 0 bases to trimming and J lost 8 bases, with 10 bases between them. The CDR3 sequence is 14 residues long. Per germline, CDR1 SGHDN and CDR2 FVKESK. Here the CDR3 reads CASSQERRAEKLFF. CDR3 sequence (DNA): TGTGCCAGCAGCCAAGAACGCCGGGCGGAAAAACTGTTTTTT. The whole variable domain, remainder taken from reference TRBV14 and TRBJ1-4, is EAGVTQFPSHSVIEKGQTVTLRCDPISGHDNLYWYRRVMGKEIKFLLHFVKESKQDESGMPNNRFLAERTGGTYSTLKVQPAELEDSGVYFCASSQERRAEKLFFGSGTQLSVL.

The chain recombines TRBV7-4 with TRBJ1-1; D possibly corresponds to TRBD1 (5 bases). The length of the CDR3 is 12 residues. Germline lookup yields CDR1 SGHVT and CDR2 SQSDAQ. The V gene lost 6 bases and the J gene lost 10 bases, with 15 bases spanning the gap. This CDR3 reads CASSLGQLSAFF. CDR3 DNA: TGTGCCAGCAGTTTGGGGCAATTATCAGCTTTCTTT. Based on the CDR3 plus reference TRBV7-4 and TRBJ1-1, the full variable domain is GAGVSQSPRYKVAKRGRDVALRCDSISGHVTLYWYRQTLGQGSEVLTYSQSDAQRDKSGRPSGRFSAERPERSVSTLKIQRTEQGDSAVYLCASSLGQLSAFFGQGTRLTVV.

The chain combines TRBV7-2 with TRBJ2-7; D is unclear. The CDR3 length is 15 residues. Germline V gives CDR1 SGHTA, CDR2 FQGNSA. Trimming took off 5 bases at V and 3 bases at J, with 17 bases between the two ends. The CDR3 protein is CASSQDRRAHYEQYF. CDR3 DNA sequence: TGTGCCAGCAGCCAAGATAGAAGGGCCCACTACGAGCAGTACTTC.

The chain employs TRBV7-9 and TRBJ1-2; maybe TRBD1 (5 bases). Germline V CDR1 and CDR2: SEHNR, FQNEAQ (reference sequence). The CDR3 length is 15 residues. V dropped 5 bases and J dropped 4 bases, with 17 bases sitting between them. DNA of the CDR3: TGTGCCAGCAGCAACAGGACTAGCGGGATCTATGGCTACACCTTC. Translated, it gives CASSNRTSGIYGYTF.

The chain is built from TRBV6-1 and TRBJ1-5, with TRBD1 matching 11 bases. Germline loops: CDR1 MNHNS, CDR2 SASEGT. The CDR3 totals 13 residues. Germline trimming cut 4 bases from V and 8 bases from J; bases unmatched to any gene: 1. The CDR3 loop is CASSGGQGEPQHF. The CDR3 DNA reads TGTGCCAGCAGTGGGGGACAGGGGGAGCCCCAGCATTTT.

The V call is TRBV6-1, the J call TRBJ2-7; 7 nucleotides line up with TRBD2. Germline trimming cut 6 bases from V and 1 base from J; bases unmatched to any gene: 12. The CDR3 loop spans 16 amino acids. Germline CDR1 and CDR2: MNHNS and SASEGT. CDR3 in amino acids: CASSRLLAGESYEQYF. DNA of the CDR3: TGTGCCAGCAGCCGCCTCCTCGCGGGAGAATCCTACGAGCAGTACTTC.

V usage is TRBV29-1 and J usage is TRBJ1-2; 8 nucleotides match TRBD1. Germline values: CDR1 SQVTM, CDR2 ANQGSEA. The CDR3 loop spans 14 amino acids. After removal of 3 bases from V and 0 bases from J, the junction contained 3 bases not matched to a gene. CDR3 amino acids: CSVERQGSNYGYTF. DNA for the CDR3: TGCAGCGTTGAGCGACAGGGGTCTAACTATGGCTACACCTTC. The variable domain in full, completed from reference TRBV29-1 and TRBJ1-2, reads SAVISQKPSRDICQRGTSLTIQCQVDSQVTMMFWYRQQPGQSLTLIATANQGSEATYESGFVIDKFPISRPNLTFSTLTVSNMSPEDSSIYLCSVERQGSNYGYTFGSGTRLTVV.

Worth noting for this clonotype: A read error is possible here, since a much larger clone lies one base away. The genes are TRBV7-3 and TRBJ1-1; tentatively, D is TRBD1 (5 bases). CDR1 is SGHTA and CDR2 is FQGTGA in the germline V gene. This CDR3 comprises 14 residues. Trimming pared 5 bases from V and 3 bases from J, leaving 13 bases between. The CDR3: CASSPGTDYTEAFF. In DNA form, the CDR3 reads TGTGCCAGCAGCCCTGGGACGGACTACACTGAAGCTTTCTTT.

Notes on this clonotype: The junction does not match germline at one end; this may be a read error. The CDR3 here is CSARGTAAEVYEQYF. For the CDR3, the DNA is TGCAGTGCCAGAGGAACGGCAGCCGAGGTCTACGAGCAGTACTTC. The chain recombines TRBV20-1 with TRBJ2-7; D uncertain. The CDR3 is 15 amino acids. CDR1 DFQATT and CDR2 SNEGSKA come from the germline V gene (reference sequence).

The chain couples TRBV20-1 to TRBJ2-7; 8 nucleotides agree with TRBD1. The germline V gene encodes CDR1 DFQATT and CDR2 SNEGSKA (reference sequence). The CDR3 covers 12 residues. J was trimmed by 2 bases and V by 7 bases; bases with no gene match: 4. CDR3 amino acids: CSVDRGPYEQYF. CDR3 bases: TGCAGTGTCGACAGGGGTCCCTACGAGCAGTACTTC.

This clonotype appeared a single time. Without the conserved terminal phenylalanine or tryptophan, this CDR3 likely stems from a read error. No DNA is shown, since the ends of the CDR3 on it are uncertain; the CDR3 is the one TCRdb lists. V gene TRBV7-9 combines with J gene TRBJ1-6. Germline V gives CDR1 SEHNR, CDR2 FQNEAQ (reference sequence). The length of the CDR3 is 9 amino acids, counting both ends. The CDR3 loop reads CASSQGRTS.

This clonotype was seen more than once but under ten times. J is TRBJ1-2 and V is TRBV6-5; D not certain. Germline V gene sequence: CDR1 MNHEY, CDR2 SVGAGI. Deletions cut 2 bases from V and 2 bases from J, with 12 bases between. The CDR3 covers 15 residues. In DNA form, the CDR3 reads TGTGCCAGCAGTTACGAGGGTGCCTCCAACTATGGCTACACCTTC. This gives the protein CASSYEGASNYGYTF.

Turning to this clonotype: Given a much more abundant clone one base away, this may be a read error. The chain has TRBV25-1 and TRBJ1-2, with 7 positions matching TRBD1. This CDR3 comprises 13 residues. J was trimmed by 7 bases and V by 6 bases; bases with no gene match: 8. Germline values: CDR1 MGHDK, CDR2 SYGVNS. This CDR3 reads CASRETGRGGYTF. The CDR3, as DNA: TGTGCCAGCAGGGAGACAGGGAGGGGTGGCTACACCTTC.

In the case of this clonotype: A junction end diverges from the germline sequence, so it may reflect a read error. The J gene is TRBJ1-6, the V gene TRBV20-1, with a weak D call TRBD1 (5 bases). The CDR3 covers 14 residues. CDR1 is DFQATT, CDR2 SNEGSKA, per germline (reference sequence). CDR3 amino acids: CSATQPGGNPPLHF. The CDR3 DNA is TGCAGTGCTACCCAGCCTGGGGGTAATCCACCCCTCCACTTT.

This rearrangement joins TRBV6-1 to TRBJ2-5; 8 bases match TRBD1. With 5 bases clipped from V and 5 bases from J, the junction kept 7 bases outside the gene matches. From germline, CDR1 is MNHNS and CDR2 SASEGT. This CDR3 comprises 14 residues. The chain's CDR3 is CASSTTGELETQYF. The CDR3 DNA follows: TGTGCCAGCAGTACGACAGGGGAGTTGGAGACCCAGTACTTC.